The rows below give T cell receptor beta chains drawn from one sample of a study of T cell responses to AZD1222 COVID-19 vaccine. TCRdb's copy holds only in-frame clones and misses some; the assay was immunoSEQ multiplex PCR. Of under 250,000 clones detected, about 93% appear once; the ten largest clones hold approximately 1%. The sequencing here drew on peripheral blood, taken on day 0 of MenACWY control vaccination. The receptors here all came from an adult in good health. Each CDR3 is given with its conserved first and last residue. A D gene is named only where the DNA matches it firmly. Size values are once, few and many counts, or a class for expanded clones, and some rows have none.

D: -; J: TRBJ1-3; size: few; V: TRBV27; CDR3: CASSFGGTGNTIYF; DNA: TGTGCCAGCAGTTTTGGGGGCACAGGAAACACCATATATTTT
D: -; J: TRBJ1-2; size: once; V: TRBV5-4; CDR3: CASSRGSSGPLDGYTF; DNA: TGTGCCAGCAGCCGCGGATCATCCGGCCCCCTCGATGGCTACACCTTC
D: TRBD2; J: TRBJ2-3; size: -; V: TRBV29-1; CDR3: CSVASGGGTDTQYF; DNA: TGCAGCGTTGCTAGCGGTGGGGGCACAGATACGCAGTATTTT
D: -; J: TRBJ1-5; size: -; V: TRBV6-2/TRBV6-3; CDR3: CASSSSVRVNQPQHF; DNA: TGTGCCAGCAGTTCCTCGGTTCGAGTCAATCAGCCCCAGCATTTT
D: -; J: TRBJ2-7; size: -; V: TRBV20-1; CDR3: CSATQGGEQYF; DNA: TGCAGTGCTACCCAGGGTGGCGAGCAGTACTTC
D: TRBD1; J: TRBJ1-6; size: -; V: TRBV27; CDR3: CASSQGAGYSPLHF; DNA: TGTGCCAGCAGCCAGGGGGCGGGTTATTCACCCCTCCACTTT
D: -; J: TRBJ2-3; size: -; V: TRBV19; CDR3: CASTPNGPIEQYF; DNA: TGTGCCAGTACCCCGAACGGACCGATCGAGCAGTATTTT
D: TRBD1; J: TRBJ1-1; size: once; V: TRBV6-5; CDR3: CASSTRTGGTTEAFF; DNA: TGTGCCAGCAGTACCCGGACAGGGGGGACCACTGAAGCTTTCTTT
D: -; J: TRBJ2-5; size: -; V: TRBV18; CDR3: CASSPPYSMYQETQYF; DNA: TGTGCCAGCTCACCACCCTACAGCATGTACCAAGAGACCCAGTACTTC
D: -; J: TRBJ1-2; size: -; V: TRBV7-2; CDR3: CASSWEGALGYGYTF; DNA: TGTGCCAGCAGCTGGGAGGGCGCCTTGGGCTATGGCTACACCTTC
D: TRBD1; J: TRBJ1-1; size: -; V: TRBV2; CDR3: CASRVQGRGNTEAFF; DNA: TGTGCCAGCAGAGTACAGGGGAGAGGGAACACTGAAGCTTTCTTT
D: TRBD1; J: TRBJ1-2; size: once; V: TRBV5-4; CDR3: CASRVGQGSGYTF; DNA: TGTGCCAGCAGAGTCGGACAGGGTAGCGGCTACACCTTC
D: TRBD2; J: TRBJ2-3; size: -; V: TRBV7-8; CDR3: CASSFMPSGGATDTQYF; DNA: TGTGCCAGCAGCTTTATGCCTAGCGGGGGGGCCACAGATACGCAGTATTTT
D: -; J: TRBJ1-4; size: -; V: TRBV3-1/TRBV3-2; CDR3: CASSQDRAGPNEKLFF; DNA: TGTGCCAGCAGCCAAGATCGCGCAGGGCCTAATGAAAAACTGTTTTTT